These T cell receptor beta chains were read from a single sample in a study of cytomegalovirus exposure and HLA in healthy donors. Produced via immunoSEQ multiplex PCR; TCRdb's table is partial and in-frame only. The repertoire includes about 190,000 clones, about three quarters of them detected once, and roughly 1.1% sits in the top ten. The source material was PBMCs. Receptors originate from a middle-aged woman in good health and CMV-seronegative. Both conserved end residues are part of each CDR3. Fields, in order: clone size, V gene, D gene, J gene, CDR3 protein, CDR3 DNA. A D gene is named only where the DNA matches it firmly. Size is stated for part of the rows, as once, few or many counts, or as a class when the clone is expanded.

>once|TRBV4-3|-|TRBJ1-5
CASSLSWKGDGGPQHF
TGCGCCAGCAGCCTAAGTTGGAAAGGCGACGGGGGGCCCCAGCATTTT
>-|TRBV4-1|-|TRBJ1-2
CASSQDSLANYGYTF
TGCGCCAGCAGCCAAGACTCGTTAGCTAACTATGGCTACACCTTC
>-|TRBV7-2|TRBD1|TRBJ1-3
CASSFQDRIGDTIYF
TGTGCCAGCAGCTTTCAGGACAGGATAGGCGACACCATATATTTT
>-|TRBV5-1|-|TRBJ2-4
CASTPHEATKNIQYF
TGCGCCAGCACGCCTCATGAGGCAACCAAAAACATTCAGTACTTC
>-|TRBV5-4|TRBD2|TRBJ2-1
CASSLAGGSTYRYNEQFF
TGTGCCAGCAGTCTAGCGGGAGGGTCGACTTATCGCTACAATGAGCAGTTCTTC
>-|TRBV21-1|-|TRBJ2-5
CASNNLGGRTGETQYF
TGTGCCAGTAATAATCTTGGGGGGAGGACGGGGGAGACCCAGTACTTC
>-|TRBV11-3|-|TRBJ1-1
CASSFSGGAGTEAFF
TGTGCCAGCAGCTTCTCGGGGGGCGCCGGGACTGAAGCTTTCTTT
>once|TRBV4-3|TRBD1|TRBJ2-2
CASSQETGVPRELFF
TGCGCCAGCAGCCAAGAAACAGGGGTTCCCAGGGAGCTGTTTTTT
>once|TRBV29-1|TRBD1|TRBJ2-7
CSVGQGGYEQYF
TGCAGCGTTGGACAGGGGGGGTACGAGCAGTACTTC
>-|TRBV6-1|TRBD1|TRBJ2-5
CASSDTTGVETQYF
TGTGCCAGCAGTGACACGACAGGGGTAGAGACCCAGTACTTC
>-|TRBV19|TRBD1|TRBJ1-2
CASRPDRSNGYTF
TGTGCCAGTAGACCGGACAGGTCCAATGGCTACACCTTC
>-|TRBV9|-|TRBJ2-6
CASSKRDTGVTGANVLTF
TGTGCCAGCAGCAAACGGGACACCGGGGTCACTGGGGCCAACGTCCTGACTTTC
>few|TRBV15|-|TRBJ1-1
CATSRGRTGPSTEAFF
TGTGCCACCAGCAGAGGAAGAACAGGGCCGAGTACTGAAGCTTTCTTT
>-|TRBV2|-|TRBJ1-2
CASRGDTSNYGYTF
TGTGCCAGCAGAGGGGACACCTCTAACTATGGCTACACCTTC
>-|TRBV6-1|TRBD1|TRBJ2-7
CASSWDRSSYEQYF
TGTGCCAGCAGTTGGGACAGAAGCTCCTACGAGCAGTACTTC
>once|TRBV30|TRBD1|TRBJ2-2
CAGTGVVVTGELFF
TGTGCCGGAACAGGGGTAGTCGTCACCGGGGAGCTGTTTTTT
>-|TRBV11-3|-|TRBJ1-1
CASSLGSVNTEAFF
TGTGCCAGCAGCTTAGGCTCGGTGAACACTGAAGCTTTCTTT
>-|TRBV7-2|TRBD2|TRBJ2-5
CASSSSPIAGWRETQYF
TGTGCCAGCAGCTCATCCCCCATAGCGGGATGGCGGGAGACCCAGTACTTC
>-|TRBV6-5|-|TRBJ2-1
CASSITGNEQFF
TGTGCCAGCAGTATCACAGGCAATGAGCAGTTCTTC
>-|TRBV11-3|TRBD2|TRBJ2-1
CASSLGGSPQQFF
TGTGCCAGCAGCTTAGGCGGGAGTCCCCAGCAGTTCTTC
>-|TRBV7-2|TRBD2|TRBJ2-7
CASSLVLAGANEQYF
TGTGCCAGCAGCTTAGTACTAGCGGGAGCTAACGAGCAGTACTTC
>-|TRBV4-3|TRBD1|TRBJ1-1
CASSQIYRGRGTEAFF
TGCGCCAGCAGCCAGATATACAGGGGGAGAGGCACTGAAGCTTTCTTT
>-|TRBV5-4|-|TRBJ1-2
CASSLGIGSSTYGYTF
TGTGCCAGCAGCTTGGGGATAGGGAGCTCTACCTATGGCTACACCTTC
>-|TRBV6-6|TRBD1|TRBJ1-2
CASSSTRQGSSDYTF
TGTGCCAGCAGTTCGACGCGACAGGGTTCGTCAGACTACACCTTC
>few|TRBV7-3|-|TRBJ2-4
CASSPRSADIQYF
TGTGCCAGCAGCCCACGTTCAGCGGACATTCAGTACTTC
>-|TRBV19|TRBD1|TRBJ1-1
CASSMWDRGTPEAFF
TGTGCCAGTAGTATGTGGGACAGGGGAACCCCTGAAGCTTTCTTT
>once|TRBV27|-|TRBJ1-2
CASRPTQGSFNYGYTF
TGTGCCAGCAGACCTACTCAGGGGTCCTTTAACTATGGCTACACCTTC
>-|TRBV5-4|-|TRBJ1-4
CASSGTGTRTEKLFF
TGTGCCAGCAGCGGAACCGGGACACGCACTGAAAAACTGTTTTTT
>-|TRBV19|-|TRBJ1-1
CASRDRLGGNTEAFF
TGTGCCAGTAGAGATAGATTGGGAGGGAACACTGAAGCTTTCTTT
>-|TRBV29-1|-|TRBJ1-1
CSVAIYTEAFF
TGCAGCGTTGCCATTTACACTGAAGCTTTCTTT
>-|TRBV11-3|-|TRBJ2-7
CASSPNGPTGAYEQYF
TGTGCCAGCAGCCCAAACGGTCCCACGGGGGCCTACGAGCAGTACTTC
>-|TRBV4-3|TRBD2|TRBJ2-7
CASSQEKRELDEQYF
TGCGCCAGCAGCCAAGAGAAGCGGGAGTTGGACGAGCAGTACTTC
>-|TRBV7-2|-|TRBJ2-5
CASSKNREETQYF
TGTGCCAGCAGCAAAAACAGGGAAGAGACCCAGTACTTC
>-|TRBV6-5|TRBD1|TRBJ2-7
CASSPRPGQGYEQYF
TGTGCCAGCAGCCCTCGGCCGGGACAGGGCTACGAGCAGTACTTC
>-|TRBV5-6|TRBD1|TRBJ1-4
CASSLDRGRVTNEKLFF
TGTGCCAGCAGCTTGGACAGGGGGCGGGTGACTAATGAAAAACTGTTTTTT
>-|TRBV7-9|TRBD2|TRBJ2-7
CASSLSVTSDFYEQYF
TGTGCCAGCAGCTTATCGGTGACTAGCGACTTCTACGAGCAGTACTTC
>-|TRBV11-1|-|TRBJ2-2
CASSLEGGTGELFF
TGTGCCAGCAGCTTGGAGGGAGGCACCGGGGAGCTGTTTTTT
>few|TRBV6-6|-|TRBJ1-4
CASSASTDNNEKLFF
TGTGCCAGCAGTGCCTCGACTGATAATAATGAAAAACTGTTTTTT
>-|TRBV30|-|TRBJ2-7
CAWSPVTYEQYF
TGTGCCTGGAGCCCAGTGACCTACGAGCAGTACTTC
>-|TRBV11-2|-|TRBJ2-1
CASTFTGTGSFDEQFF
TGTGCCAGCACCTTCACCGGGACTGGGAGTTTCGATGAGCAGTTCTTC
>-|TRBV15|-|TRBJ1-5
CATSRDRWGDQPQHF
TGTGCCACCAGCAGAGATCGTTGGGGGGATCAGCCCCAGCATTTT
>-|TRBV30|-|TRBJ1-6
CAWKGQGYSPLHF
TGTGCCTGGAAGGGGCAGGGGTATTCACCCCTCCACTTT
>-|TRBV11-2|-|TRBJ2-5
CASGWARETQYF
TGTGCCAGCGGGTGGGCCCGAGAGACCCAGTACTTC
>-|TRBV5-6|-|TRBJ2-3
CASSLRLRSDTQYF
TGTGCCAGCAGCTTGAGGTTGAGGTCAGATACGCAGTATTTT
>-|TRBV19|TRBD1|TRBJ2-7
CASTGQSRYEQYF
TGTGCCAGTACGGGACAGAGTCGCTACGAGCAGTACTTC
>few|TRBV5-1|-|TRBJ2-3
CASSLGGTDTQYF
TGCGCCAGCAGCTTGGGCGGCACAGATACGCAGTATTTT
>-|TRBV10-3|TRBD1|TRBJ1-1
CAIRAGTENTEAFF
TGTGCCATCAGAGCAGGGACAGAGAACACTGAAGCTTTCTTT
>-|TRBV18|TRBD1|TRBJ1-1
CASSLGTGNFF
TGTGCCAGCTCACTTGGGACAGGTAATTTCTTT
>-|TRBV7-9|-|TRBJ2-7
CASSSPSSYEQYF
TGTGCCAGCAGCTCCCCGAGCTCCTACGAGCAGTACTTC
>once|TRBV2|TRBD2|TRBJ2-3
CASSLTSGRPRDTQYF
TGTGCCAGCAGTCTAACTAGCGGGAGGCCCCGAGATACGCAGTATTTT
>-|TRBV6-5|-|TRBJ1-2
CASSYSRGVDYGYTF
TGTGCCAGCAGTTACAGCAGGGGAGTTGACTATGGCTACACCTTC
>-|TRBV9|TRBD2|TRBJ2-1
CASSVGSSGSNNEQFF
TGTGCCAGCAGCGTAGGGTCAAGCGGGAGTAACAATGAGCAGTTCTTC
>-|TRBV5-1|-|TRBJ2-3
CASSPGTDTQYF
TGCGCCAGCAGCCCCGGCACAGATACGCAGTATTTT
>-|TRBV27|-|TRBJ2-7
CANSHGASYEQYF
TGTGCCAACAGTCACGGAGCGTCCTACGAGCAGTACTTC
>-|TRBV30|TRBD1|TRBJ2-1
CAFSPGQAYNEQFF
TGTGCCTTCTCACCGGGACAGGCCTACAATGAGCAGTTCTTC
>-|TRBV4-2|-|TRBJ2-3
CASSPKEGSTDTQYF
TGTGCCAGCAGCCCGAAGGAGGGTTCAACTGATACGCAGTATTTT
>-|TRBV19|-|TRBJ2-1
CASSIAGLSYNEQFF
TGTGCCAGTAGTATAGCTGGCCTCTCCTACAATGAGCAGTTCTTC
>-|TRBV19|TRBD1|TRBJ1-1
CASSTGTGTTGTEAFF
TGTGCCAGTAGTACCGGGACAGGGACAACGGGCACTGAAGCTTTCTTT
>-|TRBV18|TRBD1|TRBJ1-3
CASSPRDRGPGNTIYF
TGTGCCAGCTCGCCCCGGGACAGGGGGCCTGGAAACACCATATATTTT